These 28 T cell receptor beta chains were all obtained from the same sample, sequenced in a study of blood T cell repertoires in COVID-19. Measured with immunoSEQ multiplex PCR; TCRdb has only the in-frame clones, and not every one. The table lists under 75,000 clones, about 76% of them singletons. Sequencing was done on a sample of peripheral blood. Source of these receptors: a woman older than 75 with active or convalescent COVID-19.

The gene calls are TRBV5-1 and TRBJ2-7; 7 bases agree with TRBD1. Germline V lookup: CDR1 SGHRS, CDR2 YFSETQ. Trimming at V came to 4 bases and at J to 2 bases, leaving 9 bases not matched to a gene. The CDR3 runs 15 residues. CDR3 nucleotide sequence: TGCGCCAGCAGCCCGCAGGGGACAGCCACCTACGAGCAGTACTTC. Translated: CASSPQGTATYEQYF.

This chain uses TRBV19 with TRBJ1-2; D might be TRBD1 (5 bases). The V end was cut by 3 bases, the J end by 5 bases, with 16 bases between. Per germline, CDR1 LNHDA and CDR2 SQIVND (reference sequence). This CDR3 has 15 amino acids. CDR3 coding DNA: TGTGCCAGTAGTATTCCAACCCTTTCAGGGTATGGCTACACCTTC. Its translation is CASSIPTLSGYGYTF.

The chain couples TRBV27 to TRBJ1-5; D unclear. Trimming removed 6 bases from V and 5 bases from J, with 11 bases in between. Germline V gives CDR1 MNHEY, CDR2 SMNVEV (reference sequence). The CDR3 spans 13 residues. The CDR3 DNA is TGTGCCAGCAGGCCGCGGGTAGATCAGCCCCAGCATTTT. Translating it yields CASRPRVDQPQHF.

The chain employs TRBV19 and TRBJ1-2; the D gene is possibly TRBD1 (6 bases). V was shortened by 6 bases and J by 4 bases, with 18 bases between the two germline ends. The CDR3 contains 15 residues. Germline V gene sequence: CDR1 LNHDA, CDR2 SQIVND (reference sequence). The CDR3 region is CASSLPSGQSYGYTF. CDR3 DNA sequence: TGTGCCAGTAGCCTCCCTTCGGGACAATCCTATGGCTACACCTTC.

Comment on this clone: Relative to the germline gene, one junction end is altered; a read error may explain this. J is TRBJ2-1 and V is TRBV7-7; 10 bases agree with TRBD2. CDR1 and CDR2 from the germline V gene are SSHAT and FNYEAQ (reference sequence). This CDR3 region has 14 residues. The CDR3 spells CASSKAGGPSEQFF. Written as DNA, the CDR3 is TGTGCTAGCAGCAAAGCGGGGGGGCCTAGTGAGCAGTTCTTC. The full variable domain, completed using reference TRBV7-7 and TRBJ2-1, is GAGVSQSPRYKVTKRGQDVTLRCDPISSHATLYWYQQALGQGPEFLTYFNYEAQPDKSGLPSDRFSAERPEGSISTLTIQRTEQRDSAMYRCASSKAGGPSEQFFGPGTRLTVL.

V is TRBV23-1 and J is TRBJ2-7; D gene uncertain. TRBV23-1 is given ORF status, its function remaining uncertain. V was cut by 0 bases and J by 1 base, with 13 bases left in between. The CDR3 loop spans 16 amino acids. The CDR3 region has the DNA TGCGCCAGCAGTCAATCGAGGCAGCCCTATTCCTACGAGCAGTACTTC. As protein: CASSQSRQPYSYEQYF.

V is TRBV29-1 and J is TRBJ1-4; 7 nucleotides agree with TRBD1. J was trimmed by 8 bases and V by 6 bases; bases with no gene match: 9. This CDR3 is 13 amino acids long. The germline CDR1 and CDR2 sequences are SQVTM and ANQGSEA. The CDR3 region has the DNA TGCAGCGTAGAGGGGGCGCCGGGGGAAAAACTGTTTTTT. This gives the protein CSVEGAPGEKLFF.

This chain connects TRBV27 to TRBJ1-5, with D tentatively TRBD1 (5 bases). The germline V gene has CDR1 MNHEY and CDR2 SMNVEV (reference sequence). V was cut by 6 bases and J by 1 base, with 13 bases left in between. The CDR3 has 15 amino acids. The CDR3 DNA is TGTGCCAGCAGGAGCGGGGGACTGAGCAATCAGCCCCAGCATTTT. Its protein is CASRSGGLSNQPQHF.

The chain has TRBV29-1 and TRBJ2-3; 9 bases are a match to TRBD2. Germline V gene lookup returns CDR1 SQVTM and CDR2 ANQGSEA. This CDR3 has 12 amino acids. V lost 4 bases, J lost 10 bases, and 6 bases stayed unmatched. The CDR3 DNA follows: TGCAGCGTTGCACTAGCGGGCCCAGCGCAGTATTTT. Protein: CSVALAGPAQYF.

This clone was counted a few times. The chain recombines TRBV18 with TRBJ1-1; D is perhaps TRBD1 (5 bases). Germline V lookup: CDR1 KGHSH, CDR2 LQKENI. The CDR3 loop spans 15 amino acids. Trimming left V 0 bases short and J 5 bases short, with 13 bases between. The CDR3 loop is CASSPPGGAVTEAFF. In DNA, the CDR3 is TGTGCCAGCTCACCACCCGGCGGGGCAGTAACTGAAGCTTTCTTT.

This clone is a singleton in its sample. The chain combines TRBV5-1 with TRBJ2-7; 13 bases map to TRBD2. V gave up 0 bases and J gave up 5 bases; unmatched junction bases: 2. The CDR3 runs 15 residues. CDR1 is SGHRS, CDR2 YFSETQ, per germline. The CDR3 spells CASSLALAGGNEQYF. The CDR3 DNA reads TGCGCCAGCAGCTTGGCACTAGCGGGGGGGAACGAGCAGTACTTC.

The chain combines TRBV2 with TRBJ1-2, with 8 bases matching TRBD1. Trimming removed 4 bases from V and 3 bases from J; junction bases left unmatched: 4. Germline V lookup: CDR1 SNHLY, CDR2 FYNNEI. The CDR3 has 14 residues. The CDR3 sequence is CASSGTGSYYGYTF. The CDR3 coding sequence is TGTGCCAGCAGTGGGACAGGGTCATACTATGGCTACACCTTC.

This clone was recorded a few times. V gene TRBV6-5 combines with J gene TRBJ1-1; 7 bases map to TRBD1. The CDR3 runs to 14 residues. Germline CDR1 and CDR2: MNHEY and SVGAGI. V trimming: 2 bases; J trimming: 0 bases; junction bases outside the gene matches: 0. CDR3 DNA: TGTGCCAGCAGTTACGGACAGGTGAACACTGAAGCTTTCTTT. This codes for CASSYGQVNTEAFF.

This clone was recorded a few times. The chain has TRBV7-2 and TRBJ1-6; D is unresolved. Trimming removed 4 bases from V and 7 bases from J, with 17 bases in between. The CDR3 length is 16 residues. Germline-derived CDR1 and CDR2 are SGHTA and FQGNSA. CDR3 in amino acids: CASSSRATSLNSPLHF. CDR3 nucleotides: TGTGCCAGCAGCTCACGAGCTACTTCTTTGAATTCACCCCTCCACTTT.

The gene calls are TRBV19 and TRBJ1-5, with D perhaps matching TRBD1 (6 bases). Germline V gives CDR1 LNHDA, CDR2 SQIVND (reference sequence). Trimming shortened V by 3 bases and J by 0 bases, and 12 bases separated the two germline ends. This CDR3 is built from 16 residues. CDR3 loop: CASSILGTNSNQPQHF. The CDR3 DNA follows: TGTGCCAGTAGTATCCTTGGGACAAATAGCAATCAGCCCCAGCATTTT.

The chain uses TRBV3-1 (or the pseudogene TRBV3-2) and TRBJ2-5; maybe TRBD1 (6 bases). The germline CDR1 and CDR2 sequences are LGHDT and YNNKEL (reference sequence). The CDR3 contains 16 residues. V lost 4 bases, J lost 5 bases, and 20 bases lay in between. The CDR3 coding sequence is TGTGCCAGCAGCCGATTCCAGGGGCTCCCTTCGGAGACCCAGTACTTC. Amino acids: CASSRFQGLPSETQYF.

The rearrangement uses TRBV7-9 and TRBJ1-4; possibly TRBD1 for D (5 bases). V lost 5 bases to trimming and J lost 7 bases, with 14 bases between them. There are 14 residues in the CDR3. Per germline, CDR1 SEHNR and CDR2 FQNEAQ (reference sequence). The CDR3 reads CASSQGGAGEKLFF. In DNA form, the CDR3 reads TGTGCCAGCAGCCAGGGAGGGGCTGGTGAAAAACTGTTTTTT.

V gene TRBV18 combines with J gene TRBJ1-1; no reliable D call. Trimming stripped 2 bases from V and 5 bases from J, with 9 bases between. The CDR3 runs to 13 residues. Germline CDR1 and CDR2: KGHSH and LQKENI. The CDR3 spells CASSPYRETEAFF. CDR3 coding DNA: TGTGCCAGCTCACCATACCGAGAGACTGAAGCTTTCTTT.

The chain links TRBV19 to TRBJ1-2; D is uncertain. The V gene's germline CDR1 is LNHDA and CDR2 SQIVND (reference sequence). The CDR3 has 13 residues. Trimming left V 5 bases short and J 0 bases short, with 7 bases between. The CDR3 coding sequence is TGTGCCAGTAGTCTTCGGGCTAACTATGGCTACACCTTC. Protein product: CASSLRANYGYTF.

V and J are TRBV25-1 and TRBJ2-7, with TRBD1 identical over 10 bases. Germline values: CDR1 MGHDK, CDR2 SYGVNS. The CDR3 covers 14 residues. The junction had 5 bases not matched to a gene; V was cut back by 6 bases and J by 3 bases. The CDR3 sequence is CASRGTGVFYEQYF. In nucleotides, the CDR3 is TGTGCCAGCAGAGGGACAGGGGTATTCTACGAGCAGTACTTC.

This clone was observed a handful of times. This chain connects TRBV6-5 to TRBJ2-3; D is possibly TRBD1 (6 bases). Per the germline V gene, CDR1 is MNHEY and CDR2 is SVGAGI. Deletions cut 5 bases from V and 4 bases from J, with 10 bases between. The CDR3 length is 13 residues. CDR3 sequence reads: CASSIQGADTQYF. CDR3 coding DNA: TGTGCCAGCAGTATACAGGGTGCAGATACGCAGTATTTT.

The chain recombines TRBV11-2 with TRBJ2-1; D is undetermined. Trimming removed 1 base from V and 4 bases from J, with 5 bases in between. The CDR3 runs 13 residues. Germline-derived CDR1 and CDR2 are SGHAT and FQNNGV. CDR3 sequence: CASSLARYNEQFF. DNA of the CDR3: TGTGCCAGCAGCTTAGCGCGGTACAATGAGCAGTTCTTC.

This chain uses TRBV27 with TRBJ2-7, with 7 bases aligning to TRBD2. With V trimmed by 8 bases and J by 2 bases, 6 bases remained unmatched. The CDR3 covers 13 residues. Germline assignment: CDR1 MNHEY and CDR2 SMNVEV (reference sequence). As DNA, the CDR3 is TGTGCCAGCGCCCCTAGCGGAACCTACGAGCAGTACTTC. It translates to CASAPSGTYEQYF.

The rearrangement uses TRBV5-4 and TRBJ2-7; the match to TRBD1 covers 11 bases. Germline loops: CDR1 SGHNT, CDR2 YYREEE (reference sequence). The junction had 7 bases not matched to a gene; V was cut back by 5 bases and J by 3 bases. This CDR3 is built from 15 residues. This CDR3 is CASSRDRGGYYEQYF. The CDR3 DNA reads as TGTGCCAGCAGTCGGGACAGGGGGGGTTACTACGAGCAGTACTTC.

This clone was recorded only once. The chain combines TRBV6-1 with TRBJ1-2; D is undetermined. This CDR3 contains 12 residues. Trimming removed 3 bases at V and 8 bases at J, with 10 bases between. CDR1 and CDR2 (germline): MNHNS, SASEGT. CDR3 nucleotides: TGTGCCAGCAGTGAGAGGGCGACCGGCTACACCTTC. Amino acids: CASSERATGYTF.

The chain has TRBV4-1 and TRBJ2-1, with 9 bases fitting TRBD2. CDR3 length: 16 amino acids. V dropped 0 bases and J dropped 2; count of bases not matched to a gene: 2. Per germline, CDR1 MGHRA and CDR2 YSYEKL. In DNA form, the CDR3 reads TGCGCCAGCAGCCAAGATCAGCGGGGGGCCTACAATGAGCAGTTCTTC. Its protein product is CASSQDQRGAYNEQFF.

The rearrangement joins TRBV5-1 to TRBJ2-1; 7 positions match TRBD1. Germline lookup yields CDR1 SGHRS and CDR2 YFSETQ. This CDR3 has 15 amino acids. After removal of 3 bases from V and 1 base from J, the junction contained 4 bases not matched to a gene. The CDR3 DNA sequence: TGCGCCAGCAGCTCCAGACAGGGTTCCTACAATGAGCAGTTCTTC. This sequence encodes CASSSRQGSYNEQFF.

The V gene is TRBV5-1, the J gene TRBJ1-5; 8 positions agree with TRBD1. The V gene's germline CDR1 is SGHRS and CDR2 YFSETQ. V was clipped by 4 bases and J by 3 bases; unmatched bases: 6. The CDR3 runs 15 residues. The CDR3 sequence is CASSLGQGLNQPQHF. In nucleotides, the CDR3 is TGCGCCAGCAGCCTCGGACAGGGACTCAATCAGCCCCAGCATTTT.